These 12 T cell receptor beta chains originate from one sample sequenced in a study of blood T cell repertoires in COVID-19 (dated by TCRdb to the early 2020s). The method was the immunoSEQ multiplex PCR assay. Held by TCRdb, this immuneACCESS table contains in-frame sequences only and omits some clones. Under half of the omission traces to an unresolved V gene where checked; the cause of the rest is unknown. Within this sample are 95,000 to 120,000 clones, with roughly 85% of them counted one time only. The ten top clones hold 2.4% of the sample. Sequencing was carried out using peripheral blood. Every receptor here comes from a human donor in a cohort sampled during active COVID-19.

The chain links TRBV9 to TRBJ2-2; 11 bases are a match to TRBD2. The CDR3 totals 19 residues. V shed 0 bases, J shed 3 bases, and the junction held 10 bases outside the gene matches. Looked up from germline, CDR1 is SGDLS and CDR2 is YYNGEE. CDR3 sequence reads: CASSVGRLAGGRDTGELFF. The CDR3 nucleotides read TGTGCCAGCAGCGTAGGGCGGTTAGCGGGGGGGCGAGACACCGGGGAGCTGTTTTTT.

The chain has TRBV27 and TRBJ2-7, with D possibly matching TRBD2 (5 bases). This CDR3 spans 12 amino acids. Germline V gives CDR1 MNHEY, CDR2 SMNVEV (reference sequence). V shed 8 bases and J shed 1 base, with 9 bases lying between them. The CDR3 loop is CASGPGSYEQYF. The DNA for the CDR3 is TGTGCCAGCGGTCCGGGGTCCTACGAGCAGTACTTC.

The chain is built from TRBV25-1 and TRBJ2-5; no definite D call. Germline V gives CDR1 MGHDK, CDR2 SYGVNS. V dropped 4 bases and J dropped 5 bases, with 11 bases sitting between them. There are 13 residues in the CDR3. CDR3 bases: TGTGCCAGCAGTGCGCCTACCCGGGAGACCCAGTACTTC. It is translated as CASSAPTRETQYF.

The CDR3 region is CASSFSLRAGEQYF. The CDR3 coding sequence is TGTGCCAGCAGCTTTAGTCTCCGGGCGGGCGAGCAGTACTTC. This chain uses TRBV7-9 with TRBJ2-7; perhaps TRBD2 as D (5 bases). This CDR3 has 14 residues. CDR1 is SEHNR, CDR2 FQNEAQ, per germline (reference sequence). The ends were cut back, 3 bases at V and 6 bases at J, with 15 bases in the middle.

The V call is TRBV6-1, the J call TRBJ1-2; D is possibly TRBD1 (5 bases). Trimming left V 1 base short and J 3 bases short, with 12 bases between. Germline values: CDR1 MNHNS, CDR2 SASEGT. The CDR3 contains 15 residues. As DNA, the CDR3 is TGTGCCAGCAGTGAAGGTGGAGGGGACTACTATGGCTACACCTTC. Protein product: CASSEGGGDYYGYTF.

The chain has TRBV7-3 and TRBJ2-7; a weak D match, TRBD1 (6 bases). The V end was cut by 2 bases, the J end by 1 base, with 12 bases between. This CDR3 contains 15 residues. Looked up from germline, CDR1 is SGHTA and CDR2 is FQGTGA. CDR3 sequence: CASSLEQGISYEQYF. For the CDR3, the DNA is TGTGCCAGCAGCTTAGAGCAGGGGATATCCTACGAGCAGTACTTC.

The V and J genes are TRBV5-6 and TRBJ2-3; TRBD2 matches at 11 bases. This CDR3 spans 16 amino acids. Germline values: CDR1 SGHDT, CDR2 YYEEEE. V lost 2 bases and J lost 3; bases outside the gene matches: 5. CDR3 DNA sequence: TGTGCCAGCAGCTTTACCACTAGCGGGAGTACAGATACGCAGTATTTT. Translating it yields CASSFTTSGSTDTQYF.

CDR3 sequence reads: CASSGLAGYNEQFF. The CDR3 nucleotides are TGTGCCAGCAGCGGACTAGCGGGATACAATGAGCAGTTCTTC. The chain carries TRBV5-8 and TRBJ2-1; 12 positions match TRBD2. V lost 4 bases and J lost 4; bases outside the gene matches: 0. The CDR3 sequence is 14 residues long. The germline V gene has CDR1 SGHTS and CDR2 YDEGEE.

The chain couples TRBV3-1 (or the pseudogene TRBV3-2) to TRBJ1-2; possible D gene TRBD1, 5 bases. CDR3 size: 16 residues. CDR1 LGHDT and CDR2 YNNKEL come from the germline V gene (reference sequence). With 1 base removed from V and 4 bases from J, the gap between germline ends came to 16 bases. The CDR3 loop reads CASSQGPTRGGYGYTF. CDR3 coding DNA: TGTGCCAGCAGCCAAGGCCCCACAAGGGGTGGCTATGGCTACACCTTC.

The V and J genes are TRBV10-2 and TRBJ2-1, with 7 bases aligning to TRBD2. The CDR3 consists of 15 residues. With V trimmed by 6 bases and J by 2 bases, 7 bases remained unmatched. From germline, CDR1 is WSHSY and CDR2 SAAADI. The CDR3 DNA reads TGCGCCAGCAGGGATACGGGGGGTCCCTACAATGAGCAGTTCTTC. It is translated as CASRDTGGPYNEQFF.

The chain combines TRBV5-1 with TRBJ2-3; 13 bases are a match to TRBD2. V lost 3 bases, J lost 2 bases, and 3 bases stayed unmatched. Germline V gene data show CDR1 as SGHRS and CDR2 as YFSETQ. CDR3 length: 16 amino acids. In nucleotides, the CDR3 is TGCGCCAGCAGCTCGGGACTAGCGGGAACCACAGATACGCAGTATTTT. Protein: CASSSGLAGTTDTQYF.

As regards this clone: Sequence at one end of the junction differs from germline and may be a read error. V usage is TRBV7-7 and J usage is TRBJ1-6; possible D gene TRBD1, 6 bases. Germline CDR1 SSHAT, CDR2 FNYEAQ (reference sequence). This CDR3 spans 16 amino acids. CDR3 bases: TGTGCTAGCAGCTTAGACACAGGGTGGTTCGATTCACCCCTCCACTTT. Translation: CASSLDTGWFDSPLHF.